The 12 T cell receptor beta chains given below trace back to one sample, sequenced in a study of blood T cell repertoires in COVID-19. Data came from immunoSEQ multiplex PCR; TCRdb stores just in-frame clones and leaves some out. The sample contains about 150,000 clones, 81% of which appear only once. The material sequenced was peripheral blood. The receptor set was obtained from a woman aged 55-69 years with active or convalescent COVID-19.

The CDR3 region is CASSINPGGVSPLHF. The CDR3 DNA is TGTGCCAGTAGTATAAATCCAGGGGGAGTTTCACCCCTCCACTTT. The J gene is TRBJ1-6, the V gene TRBV19, with 7 bases matching TRBD1. The CDR3 runs to 15 residues. With V trimmed by 2 bases and J by 9 bases, 7 bases remained unmatched. The germline V gene encodes CDR1 LNHDA and CDR2 SQIVND (reference sequence).

This chain connects TRBV7-2 to TRBJ2-1; 9 positions agree with TRBD2. The CDR3 is 18 residues long. In germline, CDR1 is SGHTA, CDR2 FQGNSA. The ends lost 1 base at V and 0 bases at J; junction bases unmatched: 7. The CDR3 loop is CASSLVSGGASSYNEQFF. The CDR3, as DNA: TGTGCCAGCAGCTTAGTTAGCGGGGGAGCAAGCTCCTACAATGAGCAGTTCTTC.

The chain couples TRBV18 to TRBJ2-7; 7 positions match TRBD2. The CDR3 length is 15 residues. The J segment lost 0 bases and the V segment lost 2 bases, leaving 4 bases of the junction unmatched. Germline V gene sequence: CDR1 KGHSH, CDR2 LQKENI. CDR3 coding DNA: TGTGCCAGCTCACCAGCGGGGGAACACTCCTACGAGCAGTACTTC. It translates to CASSPAGEHSYEQYF.

The chain is built from TRBV7-2 and TRBJ1-1, with D perhaps TRBD1 (5 bases). V was cut by 1 base and J by 8 bases, with 11 bases left in between. The germline V gene has CDR1 SGHTA and CDR2 FQGNSA. This CDR3 contains 13 residues. The DNA of the CDR3 is TGTGCCAGCAGCTTAGAGGCAGGGCTCGAAGCTTTCTTT. Its translation is CASSLEAGLEAFF.

This clone was seen more than once but under ten times. J is TRBJ2-3 and V is TRBV19, with 7 bases matching TRBD2. The V gene's germline CDR1 is LNHDA and CDR2 SQIVND (reference sequence). The junction had 11 bases not matched to a gene; V was cut back by 9 bases and J by 2 bases. This CDR3 has 15 amino acids. The CDR3 loop reads CASNPSAGNTDTQYF. CDR3 DNA: TGTGCCAGCAACCCCTCAGCGGGAAACACAGATACGCAGTATTTT.

This clone was counted a few times. The chain is built from TRBV3-1 (or the pseudogene TRBV3-2) and TRBJ2-5; 7 bases match TRBD2. The length of the CDR3 is 15 residues. In germline, CDR1 is LGHDT, CDR2 YNNKEL (reference sequence). The V and J ends lost 2 bases and 4 bases, in that order; junction bases with no gene match: 7. In DNA form, the CDR3 reads TGTGCCAGCAGCCAATATCGCGGGGGAGGAGAGACCCAGTACTTC. Translating it yields CASSQYRGGGETQYF.

This clone was counted once. The chain employs TRBV29-1 and TRBJ1-2; D is undetermined. Germline lookup yields CDR1 SQVTM and CDR2 ANQGSEA. Trimming cost V 0 bases and J 3 bases, with 17 bases left between them. This CDR3 spans 16 amino acids. The CDR3 protein is CSVEDWASPGDYGYTF. DNA for the CDR3: TGCAGCGTTGAAGATTGGGCTAGTCCCGGGGACTATGGCTACACCTTC.

This chain uses TRBV10-2 with TRBJ2-1; 7 nucleotides align to TRBD1. With V trimmed by 6 bases and J by 4 bases, 3 bases remained unmatched. The CDR3 runs 13 residues. Germline V lookup: CDR1 WSHSY, CDR2 SAAADI. The CDR3 loop is CASRSGQYNEQFF. Written as DNA, the CDR3 is TGCGCCAGCAGGTCGGGACAGTACAATGAGCAGTTCTTC.

This chain connects TRBV3-1 (or the pseudogene TRBV3-2) to TRBJ1-1; a weak D match, TRBD1 (6 bases). Germline loops: CDR1 LGHDT, CDR2 YNNKEL (reference sequence). The CDR3 is 17 amino acids. V was clipped by 3 bases and J by 3 bases, with 20 bases between them. The CDR3 nucleotides read TGTGCCAGCAGCCAGGACAGTCCGTCCGAAATTGACACTGAAGCTTTCTTT. This sequence encodes CASSQDSPSEIDTEAFF.

This clone was seen a few times. The chain combines TRBV3-1 (or the pseudogene TRBV3-2) with TRBJ1-5; D is unclear. This CDR3 is 15 amino acids long. CDR1 and CDR2 from the germline V gene are LGHDT and YNNKEL (reference sequence). V gave up 1 base and J gave up 0 bases, with 7 bases separating them. For the CDR3, the DNA is TGTGCCAGCAGCCAAGGCGCTCTTAGCAATCAGCCCCAGCATTTT. As protein: CASSQGALSNQPQHF.

V usage is TRBV11-2 and J usage is TRBJ1-2, with D hard to call. The CDR3 length is 13 residues. The ends were cut back, 5 bases at V and 4 bases at J, with 11 bases in the middle. Per germline, CDR1 SGHAT and CDR2 FQNNGV. The CDR3 DNA reads TGTGCCAGCAGCCTGGACTATCTCTATGGCTACACCTTC. Translated, it gives CASSLDYLYGYTF.

This chain joins TRBV11-2 and TRBJ2-7; D is unresolved. This CDR3 comprises 12 residues. Deletions cut 2 bases from V and 3 bases from J, with 5 bases between. Germline lookup yields CDR1 SGHAT and CDR2 FQNNGV. For the CDR3, the DNA is TGTGCCAGCAGCTTATCCGTCTACGAGCAGTACTTC. It encodes CASSLSVYEQYF.